These 16 T cell receptor beta chains share one sample of origin, sequenced in a study of PD-L1 blockade in urothelial cancer. Libraries were prepared by immunoSEQ multiplex PCR; TCRdb keeps only in-frame clonotypes and omits some of them. This table has around 100,000 clones, about 91% appearing once. This specimen consisted of PBMCs, obtained around atezolizumab (anti-PD-L1) treatment. The receptor source for this set is an elderly woman with urothelial cancer.

The chain links TRBV28 to TRBJ2-2, with 8 bases matching TRBD2. The CDR3 runs to 16 residues. After removal of 5 bases from V and 5 bases from J, the junction contained 10 bases not matched to a gene. Germline V lookup: CDR1 MDHEN, CDR2 SYDVKM. CDR3 amino acids: CASSVRLASRTGELFF. In nucleotides, the CDR3 is TGTGCCAGCAGTGTAAGACTAGCGTCAAGGACCGGGGAGCTGTTTTTT. The complete variable domain, with remaining parts taken from reference TRBV28 and TRBJ2-2, reads DVKVTQSSRYLVKRTGEKVFLECVQDMDHENMFWYRQDPGLGLRLIYFSYDVKMKEKGDIPEGYSVSREKKERFSLILESASTNQTSMYLCASSVRLASRTGELFFGEGSRLTVL.

This clone was observed a single time. V usage is TRBV19 and J usage is TRBJ2-1; a weak D match, TRBD2 (6 bases). V was clipped by 6 bases and J by 7 bases, with 19 bases between them. Germline-derived CDR1 and CDR2 are LNHDA and SQIVND (reference sequence). CDR3 length equals 15 residues. The CDR3 coding sequence is TGTGCCAGTAGCCCCCAGTCGGGAGTAGGGAATGAGCAGTTCTTC. This translates into CASSPQSGVGNEQFF. Based on the CDR3 plus reference TRBV19 and TRBJ2-1, the full variable domain is DGGITQSPKYLFRKEGQNVTLSCEQNLNHDAMYWYRQDPGQGLRLIYYSQIVNDFQKGDIAEGYSVSREKKESFPLTVTSAQKNPTAFYLCASSPQSGVGNEQFFGPGTRLTVL.

The chain employs TRBV4-1 and TRBJ2-1, with TRBD1 matching over 7 bases. There are 15 residues in the CDR3. Germline V gene data show CDR1 as MGHRA and CDR2 as YSYEKL. The junction had 10 bases not matched to a gene; V was cut back by 5 bases and J by 6 bases. The CDR3 loop is CASSRQGTPPNEQFF. The CDR3 DNA is TGCGCCAGCAGCAGACAGGGAACCCCCCCCAATGAGCAGTTCTTC.

The chain uses TRBV9 and TRBJ2-6; the D gene is possibly TRBD2 (5 bases). The CDR3 has 15 residues. Germline CDR1 SGDLS, CDR2 YYNGEE. Trimming took 6 bases from V and 4 from J, leaving 14 bases between them. This CDR3 is CASTTGITGANVLTF. The DNA for the CDR3 is TGTGCCAGCACCACGGGGATAACAGGGGCCAACGTCCTGACTTTC.

The chain uses TRBV7-9 and TRBJ2-3, with TRBD2 identical over 9 bases. CDR1 SEHNR and CDR2 FQNEAQ come from the germline V gene (reference sequence). After removal of 8 bases from V and 3 bases from J, the junction contained 3 bases not matched to a gene. CDR3 length equals 13 residues. In DNA form, the CDR3 reads TGTGCCAGCGACGCGGGAGGGACAGATACGCAGTATTTT. Amino acid sequence: CASDAGGTDTQYF.

The CDR3 here is CASRPDGSTGELFF. The CDR3 coding sequence is TGTGCCAGCAGACCGGACGGGAGCACCGGGGAGCTGTTTTTT. V usage is TRBV2 and J usage is TRBJ2-2, with a tentative D call TRBD2 (6 bases). Trimming pared 6 bases from V and 4 bases from J, leaving 12 bases between. This CDR3 has 14 amino acids. Germline CDR1 SNHLY, CDR2 FYNNEI. Full variable domain (outside the CDR3, taken from reference TRBV2 and TRBJ2-2): EPEVTQTPSHQVTQMGQEVILRCVPISNHLYFYWYRQILGQKVEFLVSFYNNEISEKSEIFDDQFSVERPDGSNFTLKIRSTKLEDSAMYFCASRPDGSTGELFFGEGSRLTVL.

The V call is TRBV15, the J call TRBJ2-1, with D hard to call. V lost 1 base and J lost 6, with 13 bases in between. Germline loops: CDR1 LNHNV, CDR2 YYDKDF (reference sequence). CDR3 length equals 15 residues. CDR3 amino acids: CATSRARGASNEQFF. In DNA form, the CDR3 reads TGTGCCACCAGCAGAGCCAGAGGAGCGAGCAATGAGCAGTTCTTC.

The rearrangement uses TRBV9 and TRBJ1-2; 10 bases match TRBD1. The CDR3 contains 16 residues. The germline V gene encodes CDR1 SGDLS and CDR2 YYNGEE. Losses at the gene ends were 2 bases for V and 4 bases for J; bases not matched to a gene: 8. CDR3 coding DNA: TGTGCCAGCAGCGTGGGGGGGACAGGGGTCCTCTATGGCTACACCTTC. Encoded protein: CASSVGGTGVLYGYTF.

The rearrangement links TRBV6-1 to TRBJ1-1; weak D call: TRBD1 (5 bases). CDR3 length: 13 amino acids. V gave up 4 bases and J gave up 4 bases, with 10 bases separating them. Looked up from germline, CDR1 is MNHNS and CDR2 is SASEGT. CDR3 nucleotide sequence: TGTGCCAGCAGTGCAGCGGGGGGCACTGAAGCTTTCTTT. Its protein product is CASSAAGGTEAFF.

The sample holds one count of this clone. J is TRBJ2-7 and V is TRBV28; possible D gene TRBD1, 7 bases. Per germline, CDR1 MDHEN and CDR2 SYDVKM. Trimming shortened V by 5 bases and J by 0 bases, and 11 bases separated the two germline ends. This CDR3 is 14 amino acids long. In DNA form, the CDR3 reads TGTGCCAGCAGTGCGGGACAGAACTCCTACGAGCAGTACTTC. It encodes CASSAGQNSYEQYF. The variable domain in full, completed from reference TRBV28 and TRBJ2-7, reads DVKVTQSSRYLVKRTGEKVFLECVQDMDHENMFWYRQDPGLGLRLIYFSYDVKMKEKGDIPEGYSVSREKKERFSLILESASTNQTSMYLCASSAGQNSYEQYFGPGTRLTVT.

The rearrangement uses TRBV19 and TRBJ2-5; 7 positions agree with TRBD1. V lost 9 bases and J lost 2; bases outside the gene matches: 6. The germline V gene has CDR1 LNHDA and CDR2 SQIVND (reference sequence). This CDR3 has 13 residues. The CDR3 nucleotides read TGTGCCAGCCGACGACAGGGACAAGAGACCCAGTACTTC. It is translated as CASRRQGQETQYF.

CDR3 in DNA: TGTGCCAGCAGCTTAAGTGGTACGGGAACGAATGAGCAGTTCTTC. Translation: CASSLSGTGTNEQFF. The chain uses TRBV7-9 and TRBJ2-1, with D perhaps TRBD2 (5 bases). Germline V CDR1 and CDR2: SEHNR, FQNEAQ (reference sequence). This CDR3 has 15 amino acids. V shed 2 bases and J shed 7 bases, with 15 bases lying between them.

The chain combines TRBV15 with TRBJ2-1; a weak D match, TRBD2 (5 bases). The germline V gene has CDR1 LNHNV and CDR2 YYDKDF (reference sequence). The CDR3 is made up of 14 amino acids. V was clipped by 2 bases and J by 12 bases, with 17 bases between them. As DNA, the CDR3 is TGTGCCACCAGCAGAACGAACAACGGGGAGCCGCAGTTCTTC. Translating it yields CATSRTNNGEPQFF.

This clone has just one count. V usage is TRBV28 and J usage is TRBJ1-2; D might be TRBD1 (5 bases). Per germline, CDR1 MDHEN and CDR2 SYDVKM. The V end was cut by 5 bases, the J end by 7 bases, with 20 bases between. The CDR3 runs to 15 residues. CDR3 nucleotide sequence: TGTGCCAGCAGTGAAGATCAGGGTTATGTCAGTGGCTACACCTTC. It yields the protein CASSEDQGYVSGYTF.

The V and J genes are TRBV6-6 and TRBJ2-7; 8 nucleotides align to TRBD1. CDR1 MNHNY and CDR2 SVGAGI come from the germline V gene (reference sequence). V was pared by 4 bases and J by 7 bases, with 9 bases of the junction left unmatched. This CDR3 has 14 amino acids. The CDR3 region is CASSSLSGGREQYF. The CDR3 nucleotides are TGTGCCAGCAGTTCTTTATCAGGGGGCCGGGAGCAGTACTTC.

The chain joins TRBV7-3 to TRBJ1-3; 7 nucleotides line up with TRBD1. Germline V gene sequence: CDR1 SGHTA, CDR2 FQGTGA. The CDR3 totals 16 residues. Germline trimming cut 5 bases from V and 0 bases from J; bases unmatched to any gene: 7. The CDR3 loop is CASSRGPGGSGNTIYF. The CDR3 DNA follows: TGTGCCAGCAGCCGTGGGCCAGGGGGCTCTGGAAACACCATATATTTT.